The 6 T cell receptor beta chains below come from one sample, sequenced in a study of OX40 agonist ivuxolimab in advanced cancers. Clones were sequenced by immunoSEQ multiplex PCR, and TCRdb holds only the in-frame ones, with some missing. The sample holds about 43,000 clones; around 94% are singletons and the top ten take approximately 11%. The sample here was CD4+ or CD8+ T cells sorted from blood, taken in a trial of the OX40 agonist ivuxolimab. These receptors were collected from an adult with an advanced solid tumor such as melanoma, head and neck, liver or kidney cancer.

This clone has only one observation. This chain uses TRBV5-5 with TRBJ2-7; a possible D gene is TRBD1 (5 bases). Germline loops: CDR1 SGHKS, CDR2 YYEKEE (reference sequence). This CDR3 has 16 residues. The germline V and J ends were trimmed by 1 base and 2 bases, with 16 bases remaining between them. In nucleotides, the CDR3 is TGTGCCAGCAGCTTGTTCTGGACACTTAGTACCTACGAGCAGTACTTC. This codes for CASSLFWTLSTYEQYF.

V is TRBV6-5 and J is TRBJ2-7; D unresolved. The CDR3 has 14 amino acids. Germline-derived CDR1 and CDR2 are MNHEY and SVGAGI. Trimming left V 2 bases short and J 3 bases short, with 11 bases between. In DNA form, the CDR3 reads TGTGCCAGCAGTTACACGCGGTACTACTACGAGCAGTACTTC. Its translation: CASSYTRYYYEQYF.

This CDR3 is CASSFSGVDTQYF. The CDR3 bases are TGTGCCAGCAGTTTTAGTGGAGTAGATACGCAGTATTTT. The rearrangement uses TRBV27 and TRBJ2-3, with D uncertain. This CDR3 has 13 amino acids. The germline V gene encodes CDR1 MNHEY and CDR2 SMNVEV (reference sequence). The V gene lost 3 bases and the J gene lost 5 bases, with 9 bases spanning the gap.

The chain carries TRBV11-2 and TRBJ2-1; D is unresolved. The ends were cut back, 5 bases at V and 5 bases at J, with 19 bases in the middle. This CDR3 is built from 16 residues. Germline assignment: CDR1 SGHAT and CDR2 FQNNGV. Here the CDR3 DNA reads TGTGCCAGCAGCCGTTCGGGCTTTCAGAGTCACAATGAGCAGTTCTTC. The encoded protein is CASSRSGFQSHNEQFF.

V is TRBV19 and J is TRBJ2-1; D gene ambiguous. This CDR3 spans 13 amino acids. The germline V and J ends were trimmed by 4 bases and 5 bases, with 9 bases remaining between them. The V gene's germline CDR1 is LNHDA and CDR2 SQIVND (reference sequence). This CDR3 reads CASSSGYDNEQFF. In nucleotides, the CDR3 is TGTGCCAGTAGTAGCGGATACGACAATGAGCAGTTCTTC. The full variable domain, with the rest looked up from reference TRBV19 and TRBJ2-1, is DGGITQSPKYLFRKEGQNVTLSCEQNLNHDAMYWYRQDPGQGLRLIYYSQIVNDFQKGDIAEGYSVSREKKESFPLTVTSAQKNPTAFYLCASSSGYDNEQFFGPGTRLTVL.

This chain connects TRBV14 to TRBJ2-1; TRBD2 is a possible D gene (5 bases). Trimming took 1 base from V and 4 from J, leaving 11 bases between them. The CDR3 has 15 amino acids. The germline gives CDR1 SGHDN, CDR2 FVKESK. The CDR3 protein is CASSQVEGGYNEQFF. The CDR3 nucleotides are TGTGCCAGCAGCCAAGTGGAAGGAGGTTACAATGAGCAGTTCTTC. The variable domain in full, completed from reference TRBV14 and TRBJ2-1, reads EAGVTQFPSHSVIEKGQTVTLRCDPISGHDNLYWYRRVMGKEIKFLLHFVKESKQDESGMPNNRFLAERTGGTYSTLKVQPAELEDSGVYFCASSQVEGGYNEQFFGPGTRLTVL.